This is a list of T cell receptor beta chains from one sample in a study of T cells after yellow fever vaccination. From the 5' RACE reads, TCRdb called clonotypes with MiXCR, one entry per CDR3 protein. The sample records over 25,000 distinct CDR3 sequences, about 10% being singletons. Sample: PBMCs, either bulk or a sorted T-cell subset (CD4+, CD8+, memory, or dextramer-sorted; not recorded which), taken approximately 16 days after the first yellow fever vaccination. These receptor sequences come from a man aged 18 to 29 who received the YFV17D yellow fever vaccine. The CDR3 runs from the conserved cysteine through the conserved F or W. D genes are given only for firm matches. Size is omitted from some rows. Given values are once, few, many or a class for expanded clones.

clone_size	v_call	d_call	j_call	cdr3_aa
many	TRBV4-3	-	TRBJ2-1	CASSPYSGGGEQFF
many	TRBV20-1	TRBD2	TRBJ2-3	CSAAGGAYGTDTQYF
many	TRBV5-1	-	TRBJ2-4	CASSGLGDAVKNIQYF
few	TRBV2	-	TRBJ2-7	CASSEARLVIAYEQYF
many	TRBV28	-	TRBJ2-1	CASSLSGPSSYNEQFF
many	TRBV7-8	-	TRBJ2-2	CASSAGGTTNTGELFF
many	TRBV7-2	-	TRBJ2-1	CASSDYDEQFF
many	TRBV15	-	TRBJ2-3	CATSRDEGRVTDTQYF
many	TRBV15	-	TRBJ2-4	CATGRGAGPDIQYF
many	TRBV4-2	-	TRBJ2-1	CASSQDLEGQQFF
many	TRBV7-9	-	TRBJ1-1	CASRPKDRLGTEAFF
many	TRBV7-9	-	TRBJ2-1	CASSDEAPEQFF
many	TRBV20-1	TRBD1	TRBJ2-2	CSARDGDRGDTGELFF
many	TRBV5-1	-	TRBJ1-6	CASSNREELTYNSPLHF
many	TRBV19	-	TRBJ2-2	CASSPLPGELFF
-	TRBV5-8	-	TRBJ2-7	CAISPGPSYEQYF
many	TRBV10-3	TRBD1	TRBJ2-5	CATRRKGAQEETQYF
many	TRBV3-1	TRBD1	TRBJ1-1	CASSHRPVQGREAFF
many	TRBV24-1	-	TRBJ1-2	CATSDRDSRYGYTF
many	TRBV5-4	TRBD2	TRBJ2-3	CASSPGLAGSTDTQYF
many	TRBV4-1	-	TRBJ1-5	CASSQLKDSKHNQPQHF